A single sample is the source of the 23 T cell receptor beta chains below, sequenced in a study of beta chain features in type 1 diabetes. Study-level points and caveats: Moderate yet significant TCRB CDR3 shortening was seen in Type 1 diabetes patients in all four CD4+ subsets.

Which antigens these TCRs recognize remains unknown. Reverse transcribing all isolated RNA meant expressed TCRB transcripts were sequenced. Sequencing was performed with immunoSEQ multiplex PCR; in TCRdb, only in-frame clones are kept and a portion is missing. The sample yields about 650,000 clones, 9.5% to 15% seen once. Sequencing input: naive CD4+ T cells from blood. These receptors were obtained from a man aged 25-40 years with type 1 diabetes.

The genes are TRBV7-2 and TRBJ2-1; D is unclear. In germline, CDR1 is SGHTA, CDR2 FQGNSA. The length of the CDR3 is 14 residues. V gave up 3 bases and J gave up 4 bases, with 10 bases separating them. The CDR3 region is CASSFAAEYNEQFF. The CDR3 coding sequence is TGTGCCAGCAGCTTCGCGGCAGAGTACAATGAGCAGTTCTTC.

Here the CDR3 reads CASRDRADTQYF. In nucleotides, the CDR3 is TGTGCCAGCCGGGACAGGGCAGATACGCAGTATTTT. The rearrangement uses TRBV25-1 and TRBJ2-3; TRBD1 matches 9 bases. J gave up 4 bases and V 8 bases, and 1 base lay outside the gene matches. This CDR3 is built from 12 residues. Germline V gives CDR1 MGHDK, CDR2 SYGVNS. Supplemented by reference TRBV25-1 and TRBJ2-3, the full variable domain reads EADIYQTPRYLVIGTGKKITLECSQTMGHDKMYWYQQDPGMELHLIHYSYGVNSTEKGDLSSESTVSRIRTEHFPLTLESARPSHTSQYLCASRDRADTQYFGPGTRLTVL.

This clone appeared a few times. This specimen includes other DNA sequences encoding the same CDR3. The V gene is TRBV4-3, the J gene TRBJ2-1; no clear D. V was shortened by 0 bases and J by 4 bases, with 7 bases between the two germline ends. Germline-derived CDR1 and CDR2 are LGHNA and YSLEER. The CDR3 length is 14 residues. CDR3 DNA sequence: TGCGCCAGCAGCCAAGAGGACGGGTACAATGAGCAGTTCTTC. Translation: CASSQEDGYNEQFF.

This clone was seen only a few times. Written as DNA, the CDR3 is TGTGCCAGCATCCGGACCCTAAATCAGAACATTCAGTACTTC. Translating gives CASIRTLNQNIQYF. The chain couples TRBV6-1 to TRBJ2-4; D is unclear. CDR3 length: 14 amino acids. V lost 7 bases, J lost 7 bases, and 17 bases lay in between. Germline CDR1 reads MNHNS; CDR2 reads SASEGT.

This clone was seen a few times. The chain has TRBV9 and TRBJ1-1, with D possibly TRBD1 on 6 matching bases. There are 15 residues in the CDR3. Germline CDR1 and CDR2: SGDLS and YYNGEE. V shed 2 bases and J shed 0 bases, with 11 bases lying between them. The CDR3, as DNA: TGTGCCAGCAGCGTCTTAGGACAGTTGAACACTGAAGCTTTCTTT. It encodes CASSVLGQLNTEAFF.

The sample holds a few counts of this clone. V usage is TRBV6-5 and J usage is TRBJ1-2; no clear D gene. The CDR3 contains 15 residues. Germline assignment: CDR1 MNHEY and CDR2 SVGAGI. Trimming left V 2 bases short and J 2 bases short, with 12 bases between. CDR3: CASSYGGGDNYGYTF. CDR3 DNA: TGTGCCAGCAGTTACGGCGGCGGAGACAACTATGGCTACACCTTC.

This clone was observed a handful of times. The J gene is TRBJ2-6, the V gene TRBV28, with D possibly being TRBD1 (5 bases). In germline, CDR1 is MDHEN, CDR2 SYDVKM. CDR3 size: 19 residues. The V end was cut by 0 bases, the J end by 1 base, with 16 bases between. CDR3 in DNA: TGTGCCAGCAGTTTATGGGGCAGGGAAGAAAAATCTGGGGCCAACGTCCTGACTTTC. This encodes CASSLWGREEKSGANVLTF.

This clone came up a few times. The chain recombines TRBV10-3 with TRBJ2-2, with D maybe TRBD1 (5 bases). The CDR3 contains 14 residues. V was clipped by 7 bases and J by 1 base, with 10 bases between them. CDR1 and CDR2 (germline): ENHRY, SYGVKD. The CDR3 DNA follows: TGTGCCATCACGGAGACAGAGAACACCGGGGAGCTGTTTTTT. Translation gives CAITETENTGELFF.

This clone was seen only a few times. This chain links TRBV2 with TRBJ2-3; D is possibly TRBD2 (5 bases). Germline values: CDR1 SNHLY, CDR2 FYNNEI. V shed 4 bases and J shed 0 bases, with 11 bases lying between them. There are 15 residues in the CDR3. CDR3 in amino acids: CASSVARFSTDTQYF. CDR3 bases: TGTGCCAGCAGTGTAGCGAGGTTTAGCACAGATACGCAGTATTTT.

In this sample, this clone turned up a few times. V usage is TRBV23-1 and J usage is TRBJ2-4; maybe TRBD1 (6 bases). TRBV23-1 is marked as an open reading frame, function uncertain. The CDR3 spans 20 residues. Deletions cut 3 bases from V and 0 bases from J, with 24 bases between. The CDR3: CASSQSTKEDRTVAKNIQYF. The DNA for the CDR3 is TGCGCCAGCAGTCAGTCGACTAAAGAGGACAGAACGGTAGCCAAAAACATTCAGTACTTC.

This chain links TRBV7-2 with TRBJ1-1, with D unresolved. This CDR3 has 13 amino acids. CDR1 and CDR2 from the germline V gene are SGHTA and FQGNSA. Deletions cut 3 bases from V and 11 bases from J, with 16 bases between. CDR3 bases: TGTGCCAGCAGCTTGCAGAACCGCCTGAGGGCTTTCTTT. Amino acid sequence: CASSLQNRLRAFF.

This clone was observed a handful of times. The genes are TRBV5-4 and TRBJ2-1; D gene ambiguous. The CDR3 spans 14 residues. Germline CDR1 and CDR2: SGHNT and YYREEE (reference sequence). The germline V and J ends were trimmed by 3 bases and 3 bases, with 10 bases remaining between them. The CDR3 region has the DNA TGTGCCAGCAGCTCGGAGAACTTCTACAATGAGCAGTTCTTC. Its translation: CASSSENFYNEQFF. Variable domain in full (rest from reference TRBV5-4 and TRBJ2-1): ETGVTQSPTHLIKTRGQQVTLRCSSQSGHNTVSWYQQALGQGPQFIFQYYREEENGRGNFPPRFSGLQFPNYSSELNVNALELDDSALYLCASSSENFYNEQFFGPGTRLTVL.

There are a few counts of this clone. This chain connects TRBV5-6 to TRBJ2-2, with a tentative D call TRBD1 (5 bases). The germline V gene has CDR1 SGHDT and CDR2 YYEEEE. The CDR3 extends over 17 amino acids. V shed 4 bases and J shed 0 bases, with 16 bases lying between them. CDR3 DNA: TGTGCCAGCAGCCCCCATTACAGGATAGCGAACACCGGGGAGCTGTTTTTT. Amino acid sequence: CASSPHYRIANTGELFF.

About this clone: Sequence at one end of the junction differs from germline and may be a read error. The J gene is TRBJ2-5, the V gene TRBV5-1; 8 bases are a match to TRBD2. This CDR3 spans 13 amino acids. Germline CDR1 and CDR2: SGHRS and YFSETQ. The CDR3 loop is CASSLDPSGPVNF. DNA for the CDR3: TGCGCCAGCAGCTTGGATCCTAGCGGGCCGGTAAACTTC.

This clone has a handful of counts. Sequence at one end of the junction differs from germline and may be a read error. In DNA form, the CDR3 reads TGTGCTAGCAGCTTAGCGGGGGGGCCGAACAATGAGCAGTTCTTC. Amino acid sequence: CASSLAGGPNNEQFF. The gene calls are TRBV7-7 and TRBJ2-1, with TRBD2 matching 11 bases. The CDR3 is 15 amino acids. CDR1 and CDR2 from the germline V gene are SSHAT and FNYEAQ (reference sequence).

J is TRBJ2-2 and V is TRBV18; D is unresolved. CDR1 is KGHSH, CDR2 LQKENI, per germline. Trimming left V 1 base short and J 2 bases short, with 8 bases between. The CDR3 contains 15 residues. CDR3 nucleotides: TGTGCCAGCTCACCACAGGGTGACAACACCGGGGAGCTGTTTTTT. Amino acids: CASSPQGDNTGELFF.

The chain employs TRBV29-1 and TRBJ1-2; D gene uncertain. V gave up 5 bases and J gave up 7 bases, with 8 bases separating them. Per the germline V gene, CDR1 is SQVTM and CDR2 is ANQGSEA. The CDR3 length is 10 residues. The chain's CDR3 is CSVLVPGYTF. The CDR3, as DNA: TGCAGCGTTCTCGTCCCTGGCTACACCTTC.

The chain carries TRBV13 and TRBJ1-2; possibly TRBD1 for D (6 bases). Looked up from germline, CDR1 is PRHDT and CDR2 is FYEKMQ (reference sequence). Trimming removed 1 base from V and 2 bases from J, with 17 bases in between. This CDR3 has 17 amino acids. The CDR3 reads CASSLELRAGENYGYTF. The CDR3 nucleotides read TGTGCCAGCAGCTTAGAGTTACGGGCAGGGGAAAACTATGGCTACACCTTC. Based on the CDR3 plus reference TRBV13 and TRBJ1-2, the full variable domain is AAGVIQSPRHLIKEKRETATLKCYPIPRHDTVYWYQQGPGQDPQFLISFYEKMQSDKGSIPDRFSAQQFSDYHSELNMSSLELGDSALYFCASSLELRAGENYGYTFGSGTRLTVV.

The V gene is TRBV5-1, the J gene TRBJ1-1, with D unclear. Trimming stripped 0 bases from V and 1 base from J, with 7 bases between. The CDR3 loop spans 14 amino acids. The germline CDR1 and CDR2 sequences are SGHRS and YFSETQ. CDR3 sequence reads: CASSLELTNTEAFF. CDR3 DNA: TGCGCCAGCAGCTTGGAGCTTACGAACACTGAAGCTTTCTTT. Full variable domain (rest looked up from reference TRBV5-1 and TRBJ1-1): KAGVTQTPRYLIKTRGQQVTLSCSPISGHRSVSWYQQTPGQGLQFLFEYFSETQRNKGNFPGRFSGRQFSNSRSEMNVSTLELGDSALYLCASSLELTNTEAFFGQGTRLTVV.

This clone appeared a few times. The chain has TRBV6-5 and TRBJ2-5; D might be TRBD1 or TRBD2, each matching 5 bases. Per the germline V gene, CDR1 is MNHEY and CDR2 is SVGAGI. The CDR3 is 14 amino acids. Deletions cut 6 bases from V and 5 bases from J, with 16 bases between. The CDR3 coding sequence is TGTGCCAGCAGGAGGGACCAGTATACGGAGACCCAGTACTTC. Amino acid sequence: CASRRDQYTETQYF.

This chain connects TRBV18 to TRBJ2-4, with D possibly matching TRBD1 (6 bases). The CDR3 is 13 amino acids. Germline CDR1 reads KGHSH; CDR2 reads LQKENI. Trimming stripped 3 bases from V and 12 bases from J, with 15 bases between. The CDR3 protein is CASSPRDTKTQYF. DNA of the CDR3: TGTGCCAGCTCACCTCGGGACACAAAGACTCAGTACTTC.

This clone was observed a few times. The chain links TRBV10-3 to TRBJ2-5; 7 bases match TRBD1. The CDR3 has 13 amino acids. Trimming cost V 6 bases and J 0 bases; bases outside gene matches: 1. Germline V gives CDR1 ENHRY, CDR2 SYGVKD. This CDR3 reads CAIRGTDQETQYF. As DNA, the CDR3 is TGTGCCATCAGGGGGACAGACCAAGAGACCCAGTACTTC.

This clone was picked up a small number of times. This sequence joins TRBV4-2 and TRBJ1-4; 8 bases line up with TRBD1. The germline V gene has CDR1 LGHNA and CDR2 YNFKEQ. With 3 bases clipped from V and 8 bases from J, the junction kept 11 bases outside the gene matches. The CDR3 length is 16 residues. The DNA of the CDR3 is TGTGCCAGCAGCCAGGCCGGGACAGGCGTTTTCGAAAAACTGTTTTTT. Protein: CASSQAGTGVFEKLFF.